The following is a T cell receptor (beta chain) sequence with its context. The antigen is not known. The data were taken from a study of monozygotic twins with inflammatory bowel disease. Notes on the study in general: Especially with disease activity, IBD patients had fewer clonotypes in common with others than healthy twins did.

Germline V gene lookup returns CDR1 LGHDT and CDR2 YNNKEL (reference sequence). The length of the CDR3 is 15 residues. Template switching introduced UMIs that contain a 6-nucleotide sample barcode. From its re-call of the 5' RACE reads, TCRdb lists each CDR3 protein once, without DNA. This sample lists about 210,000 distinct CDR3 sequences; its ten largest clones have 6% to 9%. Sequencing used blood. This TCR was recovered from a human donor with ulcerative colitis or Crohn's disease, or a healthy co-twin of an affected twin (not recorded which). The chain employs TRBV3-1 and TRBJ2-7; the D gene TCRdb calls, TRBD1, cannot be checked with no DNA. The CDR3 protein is CASSPFGRGSYEQYF.